This T cell receptor beta chain was found in a study of cytomegalovirus exposure and HLA in healthy donors (dated by TCRdb to about 2017). The study in broad terms: An earlier analysis of about 530 of the donors reported roughly 300 Gb of sequence data and 117 million unique TCR beta sequences obtained from some 200 million T cells. The later analysis used no new phenotypic data to find candidate immune exposures, relying instead on TCR beta sequences and their occurrence across donors. Among about 370 genotyped donors of the cohort, an average of around 220,000 unique TCR beta nucleotide sequences was sequenced per donor, of which about 18% were non-productive. All discovery cohort repertoires had been generated on a single sequencing platform. Using immunosequencing, the study profiled T cell repertoires from 500 to 800 subjects and related those repertoires to cytomegalovirus serostatus. In addition to the first cohort of roughly 700 subjects, a separate validation cohort of around 110 different subjects was used. HLA typing included class I and class II loci at four-digit resolution. An early release covering just under 650 HLA-typed donors comprised roughly 300 gigabases of sequencing data and 85 million or so unique TCR sequences. The study aimed to test whether signatures of past pathogen exposure could be identified by cataloging public T cell receptors. Donor age, sex, ethnicity and CMV serostatus were collected together with the repertoire data. Roughly 5 DR-DQ haplotypes were handled as single units for association and clustering, since linkage in the cohort was strong. An earlier analysis of 587 of the donors used high-throughput TCR beta sequencing to judge whether each TCR beta V gene segment behaved as functional or pseudogenic. In a later analysis, previously published TCR beta repertoires from several hundred donors were re-analyzed and high-resolution HLA genotyping was added so that TCR occurrence patterns could be studied. Typing coverage differed by locus: A, B, C, DRB1 and DQB1 were typed in about 620-640 donors, DQA1 in about 500, DPA1 in roughly 590, and DPB1 in approximately 450. The genetic ancestry cluster associated with self-reported Caucasian donors included 70% to 85% of the roughly 360 genotyped donors. To predict cytomegalovirus infection status, the study brought together high-throughput TCR immunosequencing, statistical association of individual TCRs with disease status, and machine learning. Genome-wide SNP genotypes for about three fifths of the 666 donors were used in a later genetic analysis, which treated that subset as a discovery cohort.

The germline V gene (reference sequence) sets CDR1 to SEHNR and CDR2 to FQNEAQ. V is cut by 4 bases and J by 3 bases, and the space between the germline ends is 10 bases. There are 13 amino acids in the CDR3, from cysteine to phenylalanine inclusive. The retained sequence is limited to the CDR3, 39 bases, with the frame set at the first base. The cohort consisted of approximately 690 healthy bone marrow donors. At the time of sampling, every cohort member was nominally healthy, though immune exposures that went unrecorded were likely present. The donor was CMV seropositive and was included in the group of approximately 300 seropositive cohort members. A peripheral blood sample was collected from each donor, and TCR beta sequencing was performed on peripheral blood mononuclear cells. Genomic DNA was extracted from the blood cell samples with the Qiagen DNeasy Blood Extraction Kit. Libraries were built with the immunoSEQ multiplex PCR assay. For the multiplex PCR, a mixture combining 60 forward primers for TCR Vbeta segments and 13 reverse primers for TCR Jbeta segments was used. The CDR3 region of rearranged TCR beta genes was amplified from genomic DNA with a multiplex PCR assay. The amplified TCR beta libraries were sequenced on the Illumina HiSeq System as 87-base-pair reads. From the authors' description of their analysis: Across the roughly 670 repertoires, a later analysis counted tens of millions of unique TCR beta chains, roughly 11 million of which were shared by at least two donors. A nearest-neighbor algorithm error-corrected the raw reads and collapsed the reads into unique sequences, merging closely related sequences to remove PCR and sequencing errors. To assign V, D and J gene segments, CDR3 sequences were aligned to IMGT reference sequences. For a sequence to be retained, a match of at least six nucleotides to both a V gene segment and a J gene segment was required. Rearrangements were called productive when the CDR3 lacked stop codons and stayed in frame with V and J; all others were non-productive. CDR3 was defined by IMGT convention, running from the second conserved V-encoded cysteine to the conserved J-encoded phenylalanine. In an earlier analysis of around 600 of the donors, sequences lacking an unambiguous match to a single V gene segment were excluded. In an earlier analysis of roughly 600 of the donors, a V segment was called functional when productive rearrangements were above 56.7%, and segregating when the standard deviation between donors exceeded 5%. A statistical classification framework was built to diagnose cytomegalovirus status from the catalog of TCR beta chain sequences. A later analysis assigned V and J genes by comparing TCR nucleotide sequences with IMGT/GENE-DB human TR gene sequences. Using the TCRdist pipeline, a later analysis assigned CDR3 sequences along with most-parsimonious VDJ recombination scenarios. In a later analysis, each TCR beta chain was defined by its CDR3 amino acid sequence together with its V-gene family, and reads without a unique V-gene family were excluded. As a way to deal with suspected cross-contamination and a sequencing artifact, a later analysis dropped hundreds of nucleotide sequences that were highly shared and had low generation probability. In a later analysis, a clonal expansion index was calculated for each public chain from normalized within-repertoire ranks of inferred template counts. Generation probabilities in a later analysis came from a VDJ recombination model fitted to out-of-frame rearrangements, and those results were checked against IGoR. In a later analysis, TCR-TCR, TCR-HLA and TCR-CMV co-occurrence was scored with hypergeometric tests, and a repertoire-size bias correction was applied to TCR pairs. False discovery rates were estimated in a later analysis by permuting HLA or CMV assignments 20 times. In a later analysis, co-occurring TCRs were grouped using DBSCAN, with TCRdist sequence similarity added in when clustering inside HLA-allele-positive subsets. Repertoires with fewer than 30,000 or more than 120,000 public chains, plus five repertoires with anomalous nucleotide sharing, were excluded from co-occurrence clustering. TCRdb limited this immuneACCESS table to in-frame rearrangements with V and J called. A share of clones is missing; checked studies link under half to unresolved V genes, and the rest is unexplained. The V and J calls and clone size come from that table; D and trimming were worked out from the DNA. This sample lists about 180,000 clones; 75% to 85% were detected once. The leading ten clones occupy about 2.5% of the sample.

The research as a whole found: In a later analysis, TCR association rates were found to vary across HLA loci, with the most associated TCRs seen for DRB1 alleles and the fewest for HLA-C alleles. The authors suggested that the approach could potentially be generalized to other disease states and immunological phenotypes. While some public TCRs were present in many individuals, most TCR sequences turned up only very rarely across donors. An earlier analysis of around 500 of the donors showed that most TCR beta V segments appeared in productive rearrangements either about 90% or about 30% of the time, which broadly matched IMGT annotations. The earlier analysis of 450 to 700 of the donors excluded approximately 17 rarely observed V segments, including chromosome 9 orphons, because counts were too low. Several of the top co-occurrence clusters appeared to be linked to parvovirus B19, influenza, CMV and Epstein-Barr virus, according to a later analysis. A further reported finding was that TCR beta sequences accurately predicted the HLA-A and HLA-B alleles for most subjects in the first cohort. A total of 150 or so TCR beta chains were listed by the study as associated with cytomegalovirus. The only immune exposure information available for the cohort was CMV serostatus. Linkage disequilibrium might explain the correlated functional status among segregating V segments, but an unknown experimental factor could not be excluded. V-gene and J-gene trimming of TCR beta chains was associated with a missense DCLRE1C variant in a later genetic analysis, and the association was replicated in an independent cohort. Because the 87-base-pair reads could not distinguish some IMGT-functional V segments, including TRBV6-2 and TRBV6-3, those segments were excluded. The classifier was reported to diagnose cytomegalovirus status with high specificity and sensitivity in both the original and validation cohorts. This cohort had only TCR beta chains sequenced, and the lack of alpha or paired-chain data limited which features could be detected. In a later analysis, over 15,000 TCR beta sequences were associated with specific HLA alleles at a false discovery rate of 0.05. According to a later genetic analysis, donors in an Asian-associated ancestry cluster had fewer N-insertions in productive TCRs than the approximately 630-donor mean. Assigning TCR associations to individual alleles was difficult when HLA alleles, especially DR and DQ, strongly co-occurred. Compared with equally common non-associated chains, HLA-associated TCR beta chains in a later analysis were more clonally expanded and had lower generation probabilities. Most CMV-associated TCR beta chains appeared to be HLA-restricted in a later analysis, and the HLA associations seemed to be driven largely by CMV exposure. Because HLA typing was missing for some donors at each locus, association tests included only the typed subset. Sequencing depth was assumed to be roughly uniform across donors in the presence/absence analyses, though that assumption may not hold. In vitro tests confirmed that a few of the cytomegalovirus-associated TCR beta chains recognize cytomegalovirus antigens. A cluster of highly shared sequence variants was judged likely to be a technical artifact of the sequencing pipeline.

This clone was counted only a few times. No antigen is known for it. Base quality data are lacking; no much larger clone is found one base away. The sequenced sample was PBMCs. Here the chain combines TRBV7-9 and TRBJ2-7; the D gene is unclear. The sequence derives from a woman aged 30 to 39 in good health and CMV-seropositive. The DNA is TGTGCCAGCAGCTCAGGCAGGTACTACGAGCAGTACTTC. Its product reads: CASSSGRYYEQYF.